Listed below are T cell receptor beta chains from one sample, sequenced in a study of blood T cell repertoires in COVID-19. Profiled with immunoSEQ multiplex PCR; TCRdb holds only in-frame clones, not every one. Seen here are about 170,000 clones, 86% observed once, and the top ten hold less than 3.5%. The sequenced sample was peripheral blood. These receptor sequences come from a man in his 70s with acute or convalescent COVID-19. CDR3s include the opening cysteine and the closing phenylalanine or tryptophan. The order of the fields is CDR3 length, J gene, clone size, D gene, V gene, CDR3 protein. The D gene is left open where the match is weak. Size is omitted from some rows. Given values are once, few, many or a class for expanded clones.

cdr3_length: 11
j_call: TRBJ2-1
clone_size: -
d_call: -
v_call: TRBV6-5
cdr3_aa: CASSLSNEQFF

cdr3_length: 19
j_call: TRBJ1-1
clone_size: -
d_call: TRBD1
v_call: TRBV7-3
cdr3_aa: CASSLMRNRGVLKNTEAFF

cdr3_length: 14
j_call: TRBJ2-5
clone_size: -
d_call: TRBD1
v_call: TRBV7-9
cdr3_aa: CASSPGTGKRTQYF

cdr3_length: 13
j_call: TRBJ1-1
clone_size: -
d_call: -
v_call: TRBV28
cdr3_aa: CASSFPGLGEAFF

cdr3_length: 15
j_call: TRBJ2-2
clone_size: -
d_call: -
v_call: TRBV18
cdr3_aa: CASSPRTENTGELFF

cdr3_length: 15
j_call: TRBJ1-6
clone_size: few
d_call: -
v_call: TRBV28
cdr3_aa: CASSLPGQINSPLHF

cdr3_length: 13
j_call: TRBJ1-4
clone_size: -
d_call: TRBD1
v_call: TRBV4-1
cdr3_aa: CASRGQPNEKLFF

cdr3_length: 18
j_call: TRBJ2-2
clone_size: -
d_call: TRBD1
v_call: TRBV10-3
cdr3_aa: CAISESTRQGGNTGELFF

cdr3_length: 16
j_call: TRBJ2-7
clone_size: -
d_call: -
v_call: TRBV5-4
cdr3_aa: CASSAVPAGGSYEQYF

cdr3_length: 16
j_call: TRBJ1-1
clone_size: -
d_call: -
v_call: TRBV27
cdr3_aa: CASSSILGAPNTEAFF

cdr3_length: 12
j_call: TRBJ2-7
clone_size: -
d_call: -
v_call: TRBV27
cdr3_aa: CASSRGSYEQYF

cdr3_length: 15
j_call: TRBJ2-1
clone_size: -
d_call: -
v_call: TRBV5-4
cdr3_aa: CASSLALSGGGEQFF

cdr3_length: 12
j_call: TRBJ2-7
clone_size: -
d_call: -
v_call: TRBV10-3
cdr3_aa: CAISVLPYEQYF

cdr3_length: 13
j_call: TRBJ1-6
clone_size: -
d_call: -
v_call: TRBV6-5
cdr3_aa: CASENSYNSPLHF

cdr3_length: 18
j_call: TRBJ1-6
clone_size: -
d_call: -
v_call: TRBV6-1
cdr3_aa: CASSDGTYSRSYNSPLHF

cdr3_length: 17
j_call: TRBJ1-5
clone_size: -
d_call: TRBD1
v_call: TRBV7-8
cdr3_aa: CASSPARQGIINQPQHF